This T cell receptor (beta chain) was recorded in a study of human T cells and chemical hapten exposure. Turning to the study itself: Read at 6 days, the patch tests placed 0.01% DPC on the upper back. Alopecia universalis, totalis or areata was present in patients who were mostly female.

This sample's time point: patch test 1, 2 weeks after DPC sensitization. Treatment denoted: therapeutic diphenylcyclopropenone sensitization with weekly scalp DPC. TCRdb analysed the RACE reads with MiXCR anew, one entry per CDR3 protein. Of tens of thousands of distinct CDR3 sequences listed, 25% to 40% are singletons. The TCR comes from a man in his forties or fifties with alopecia areata. Some clones in this sample may be carry-over from other donors' samples. Here the sequenced sample was whole blood, taken in connection with sensitization to the hapten diphenylcyclopropenone (DPC).

The CDR3 bases are TGTGCCAGCAGCACCCGACAGGCACTAAGGAATACGCAGTATTTT. Protein sequence: CASSTRQALRNTQYF. The chain combines TRBV7-8 with TRBJ2-3; D might be TRBD1 (6 bases). The V and J ends lost 5 bases and 7 bases respectively, with 19 bases between them. This CDR3 contains 15 residues. Germline CDR1 SGHVS, CDR2 FQNEAQ.